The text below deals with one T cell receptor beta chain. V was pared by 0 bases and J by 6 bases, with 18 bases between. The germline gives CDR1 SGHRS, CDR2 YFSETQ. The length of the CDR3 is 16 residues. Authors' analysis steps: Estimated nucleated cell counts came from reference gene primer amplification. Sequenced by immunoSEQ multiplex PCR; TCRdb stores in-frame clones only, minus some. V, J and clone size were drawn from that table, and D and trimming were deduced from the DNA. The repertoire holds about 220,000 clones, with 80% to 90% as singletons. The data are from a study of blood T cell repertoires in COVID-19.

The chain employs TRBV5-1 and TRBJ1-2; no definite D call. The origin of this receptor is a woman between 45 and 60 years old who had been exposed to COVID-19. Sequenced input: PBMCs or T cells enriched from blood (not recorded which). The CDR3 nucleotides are TGCGCCAGCAGCTTGGCCCAGGATCGGGGAGTCGATGGCTACACCTTC. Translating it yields CASSLAQDRGVDGYTF.